The next 9 T cell receptor beta chains were all read from a single sample in a study of shared clonotypes between healthy human individuals. Assay: immunoSEQ multiplex PCR; the TCRdb copy retains only in-frame clones and omits some. The sample has 730,000 or so clones; roughly 78% are singletons. Specimen: memory CD4+ T cells sorted from blood. Sample subset: CD45RA-negative fraction. These receptors came from a woman in her thirties in good health.

The V call is TRBV19, the J call TRBJ2-1; D may match TRBD1 or TRBD2 (5 bases each). Germline assignment: CDR1 LNHDA and CDR2 SQIVND (reference sequence). The CDR3 length is 15 residues. V was clipped by 8 bases and J by 15 bases, with 29 bases between them. CDR3 loop: CASGRRDAFGLPWFF. For the CDR3, the DNA is TGTGCCAGTGGTCGTAGGGACGCCTTCGGTTTACCGTGGTTCTTC.

This chain uses TRBV7-6 with TRBJ2-1; 7 nucleotides match TRBD1. The V gene's germline CDR1 is SGHVS and CDR2 FNYEAQ. This CDR3 is 14 amino acids long. V trimming: 4 bases; J trimming: 7 bases; junction bases outside the gene matches: 7. CDR3 sequence: CASSSLTGKNEQFF. DNA for the CDR3: TGTGCCAGCAGCTCTTTGACAGGGAAGAATGAGCAGTTCTTC.

This clone was seen a single time. The chain combines TRBV6-6 with TRBJ1-2; D is possibly TRBD1 (6 bases). CDR3 length: 14 residues. Germline CDR1 MNHNY, CDR2 SVGAGI (reference sequence). V was pared by 5 bases and J by 4 bases, with 14 bases between. The CDR3 DNA sequence: TGTGCCAGCAGTAAATCCCAGGGGCCCTATGGCTACACCTTC. This translates into CASSKSQGPYGYTF.

J is TRBJ2-7 and V is TRBV18; the D gene is possibly TRBD1 (6 bases). Trimming shortened V by 5 bases and J by 5 bases, and 22 bases separated the two germline ends. The CDR3 is made up of 16 amino acids. Germline V gene lookup returns CDR1 KGHSH and CDR2 LQKENI. CDR3 nucleotide sequence: TGTGCCAGCTCAAACTTGGACAGCCAAACGCGCCACGAGCAGTACTTC. Amino acids: CASSNLDSQTRHEQYF.

The chain links TRBV28 to TRBJ2-7; a possible D gene is TRBD1 (7 bases). Germline V gene lookup returns CDR1 MDHEN and CDR2 SYDVKM. This CDR3 has 17 residues. Trimming took off 5 bases at V and 0 bases at J, with 20 bases between the two ends. CDR3 sequence (DNA): TGTGCCAGCAGTGTCGGGACAGTCGGACTAAGCTCCTACGAGCAGTACTTC. This sequence encodes CASSVGTVGLSSYEQYF.

As to this clone: Other DNA variants within this sample encode the same CDR3. The rearrangement uses TRBV28 and TRBJ1-2, with unresolved D. Germline V gene sequence: CDR1 MDHEN, CDR2 SYDVKM. V lost 3 bases, J lost 4 bases, and 6 bases lay in between. The CDR3 totals 12 residues. The CDR3 spells CASSLGSYGYTF. CDR3 nucleotides: TGTGCCAGCAGTTTGGGCAGCTATGGCTACACCTTC.

The chain has TRBV6-1 and TRBJ1-1, with TRBD1 matching 7 bases. Germline CDR1 is MNHNS and CDR2 is SASEGT. Unmatched junction bases numbered 5, after V lost 4 bases and J lost 0 bases. This CDR3 comprises 15 residues. CDR3 protein: CASSARQGMNTEAFF. DNA of the CDR3: TGTGCCAGCAGTGCCCGACAGGGAATGAACACTGAAGCTTTCTTT.

V gene TRBV6-5 combines with J gene TRBJ2-7; 8 bases align to TRBD2. The ends lost 4 bases at V and 0 bases at J; junction bases unmatched: 8. The CDR3 is 16 residues long. CDR1 and CDR2 (germline): MNHEY, SVGAGI. The CDR3 DNA sequence: TGTGCCAGCAGTTCCCGACTAGCGATCCCCTCCTACGAGCAGTACTTC. Encoded protein: CASSSRLAIPSYEQYF.

This clone was seen only once. A much larger clone sits a single nucleotide away, making a read error possible. The identical CDR3 is also encoded by other nucleotide sequences in the sample. The rearrangement links TRBV27 to TRBJ2-1, with TRBD2 matching over 10 bases. Germline V CDR1 and CDR2: MNHEY, SMNVEV (reference sequence). The CDR3 is 15 residues long. With 4 bases clipped from V and 0 bases from J, the junction kept 0 bases outside the gene matches. The CDR3: CASSSSGSSYNEQFF. The CDR3 nucleotides read TGTGCCAGCAGTTCTAGCGGGAGCTCCTACAATGAGCAGTTCTTC.